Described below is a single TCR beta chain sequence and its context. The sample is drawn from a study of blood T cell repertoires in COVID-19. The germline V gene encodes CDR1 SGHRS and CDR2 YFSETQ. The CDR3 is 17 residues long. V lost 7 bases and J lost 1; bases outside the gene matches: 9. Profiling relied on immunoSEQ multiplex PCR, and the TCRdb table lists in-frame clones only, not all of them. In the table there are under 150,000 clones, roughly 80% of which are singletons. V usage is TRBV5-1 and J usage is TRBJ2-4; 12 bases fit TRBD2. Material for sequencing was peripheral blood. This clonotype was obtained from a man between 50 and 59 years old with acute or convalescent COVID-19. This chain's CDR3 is CASGATSGGEAKNIQYF. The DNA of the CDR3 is TGCGCCAGCGGCGCGACTAGCGGGGGAGAGGCCAAAAACATTCAGTACTTC.